This TCR beta chain was observed in a study of CD8 T cells in ankylosing spondylitis. Study-level results: One TCR beta motif, made up of 7 or 8 highly homologous variants, appeared characteristic of ankylosing spondylitis blood. Clones linked to the disease showed a CD8+ phenotype. They occurred at relatively low frequencies in peripheral blood.

Libraries of TCR beta came from quantitative 5'-RACE with molecular barcodes. MiXCR was run by TCRdb on the 5' RACE reads, yielding one entry per CDR3 protein. This sample yields approximately 240,000 distinct CDR3 sequences, of which 8% to 11% are seen a single time; 2.6% belongs to the top ten. This clonotype was counted at least ten times. Antigen: not known. This CDR3 comprises 16 residues. Germline trimming cut 5 bases from V and 5 bases from J; bases unmatched to any gene: 7. Germline V gene sequence: CDR1 MNHEY, CDR2 SMNVEV (reference sequence). The chain couples TRBV27 to TRBJ2-1, with 12 bases aligning to TRBD2. This TCR was sampled from a male donor with ankylosing spondylitis or in good health (not recorded which). Sequenced: blood, either unsorted or a sorted T cell fraction (not recorded which). The CDR3 region is CASSLAGGPIHNEQFF. The DNA for the CDR3 is TGTGCCAGCAGTCTAGCGGGAGGGCCTATCCACAATGAGCAGTTCTTC.